The entry below gives a single TCR beta chain sequence along with its context. Its antigen is unknown. PCR employed 60 Vbeta and 13 Jbeta primers. TCRdb's copy holds only in-frame clones and misses some; the assay was immunoSEQ multiplex PCR. Altogether about 160,000 clones are present, roughly four fifths being singletons, with the ten largest covering 7.5% to 9.5%. The V segment lost 6 bases and the J segment 10 bases; nucleotides outside the gene matches: 5. The germline V gene has CDR1 SEHNR and CDR2 FQNEAQ (reference sequence). This CDR3 spans 11 amino acids. This record comes from a study of cytomegalovirus exposure and HLA in healthy donors. Across the study: Roughly 180 million T cells yielded 90 million to 130 million unique TCR beta sequences, as an earlier analysis found.

Findings and limits, study-wide: Most TCR sequences were seen very rarely across donors, but some public TCRs occurred in many. The authors later found most CMV-associated TCR beta chains appeared HLA-restricted. Later analysis identified about 17,000 TCR beta sequences associated with HLA alleles, using a false discovery rate threshold of 0.05.

Sequencing was carried out using PBMCs. The gene calls are TRBV7-9 and TRBJ1-1, with 7 bases lining up with TRBD1. The sequence derives from a male donor in good health and CMV-seropositive. The CDR3 nucleotides are TGTGCCAGCAGGAGACAGGGTGGAGCTTTCTTT. Amino acids: CASRRQGGAFF.